This T cell receptor (beta chain) was observed in a study of blood T cell repertoires in COVID-19. The protocol was immunoSEQ multiplex PCR, while the TCRdb copy is restricted to in-frame clones and leaves out a portion. The sample contains some 89,000 clones, around nine tenths of which appear only once. Specimen: peripheral blood. The receptor comes from a man aged 45-65 years with acute or convalescent COVID-19.

The CDR3 DNA sequence: TGTGCCAGCAGTCTCGGGACAGGGGACCCAGATACGCAGTATTTT. Its translation is CASSLGTGDPDTQYF. This chain connects TRBV2 to TRBJ2-3, with 10 bases that match TRBD1. V shed 5 bases, J shed 4 bases, and the junction held 6 bases outside the gene matches. The germline CDR1 and CDR2 sequences are SNHLY and FYNNEI. CDR3 size: 15 residues.